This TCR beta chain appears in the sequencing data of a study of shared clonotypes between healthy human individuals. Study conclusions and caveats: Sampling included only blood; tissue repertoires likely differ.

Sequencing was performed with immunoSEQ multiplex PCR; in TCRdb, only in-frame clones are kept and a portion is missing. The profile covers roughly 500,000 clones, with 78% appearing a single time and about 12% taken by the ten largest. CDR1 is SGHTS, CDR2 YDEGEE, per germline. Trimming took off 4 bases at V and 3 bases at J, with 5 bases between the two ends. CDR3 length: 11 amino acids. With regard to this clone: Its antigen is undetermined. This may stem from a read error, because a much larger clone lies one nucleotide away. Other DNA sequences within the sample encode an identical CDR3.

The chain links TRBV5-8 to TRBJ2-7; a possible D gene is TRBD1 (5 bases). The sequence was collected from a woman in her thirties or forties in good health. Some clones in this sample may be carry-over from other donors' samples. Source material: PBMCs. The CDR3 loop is CASSRGYEQYF. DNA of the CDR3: TGTGCCAGCAGCAGGGGCTACGAGCAGTACTTC.